This TCR beta chain is drawn from a study of cytomegalovirus exposure and HLA in healthy donors. Study information: From HLA-typed donors, an early data release held some 91 million unique TCRs. The study, taken as a whole, reports: Cytomegalovirus-associated TCR beta chains were listed, numbering some 150. Near-uniform donor sequencing depth was presumed by presence/absence analyses.

As for this clone: The antigen remains undetermined.

Trimming left V 1 base short and J 0 bases short, with 5 bases between. This CDR3 comprises 15 residues. Germline V gene data show CDR1 as SGDLS and CDR2 as YYNGEE. In the PCR, 60 Vbeta and 13 Jbeta primers were used. Profiled with immunoSEQ multiplex PCR; TCRdb holds only in-frame clones, not every one. The sample consists of approximately 300,000 clones, 75% to 85% of them appearing once. The clonotype comes from a girl aged 2-15 years in good health and CMV-seronegative. Sequencing was performed on PBMCs. The gene calls are TRBV9 and TRBJ2-6, with D unclear. The CDR3 coding sequence is TGTGCCAGCAGCGTAAGGAGCTCTGGGGCCAACGTCCTGACTTTC. The encoded protein is CASSVRSSGANVLTF.